Detailed here is one TCR beta chain. This record belongs to a study of siplizumab effects on memory and regulatory T cells. V was clipped by 0 bases and J by 6 bases, with 13 bases between them. CDR1 is SGHTS and CDR2 is YDEGEE in the germline V gene. This CDR3 has 14 amino acids. TCRdb's table, derived via immunoSEQ multiplex PCR, lists solely in-frame clones and lacks some. The data contain 50,000 or so clones, more than 85% of them seen just once; the ten biggest clones take up 38%. This TCR was recovered from a human donor in good health. The sample consisted of CD8+ T cells sorted from blood. The V and J genes are TRBV5-8 and TRBJ2-7; D ambiguous. CDR3 in DNA: TGTGCCAGCAGCTTGGCAGGTCTGTTTCTCGAGCAGTACTTC. Protein: CASSLAGLFLEQYF.